The 30 T cell receptor beta chains below all came from one sample that was sequenced in a study of blood T cell repertoires in COVID-19. Method: immunoSEQ multiplex PCR; TCRdb's copy keeps in-frame clones and lacks some. The sample has fewer than 200,000 clones, 88% seen once. The source material was peripheral blood. Receptors were obtained from a man aged 45-65 years who had recovered from COVID-19.

J is TRBJ2-2 and V is TRBV5-1; 7 nucleotides match TRBD1. The germline V gene has CDR1 SGHRS and CDR2 YFSETQ. This CDR3 is 15 amino acids long. With 0 bases clipped from V and 3 bases from J, the junction kept 2 bases outside the gene matches. This CDR3 is CASSLVQGDTGELFF. The CDR3 bases are TGCGCCAGCAGCTTGGTGCAGGGGGACACCGGGGAGCTGTTTTTT.

J is TRBJ2-7 and V is TRBV10-3, with 10 bases matching TRBD2. The junction had 5 bases not matched to a gene; V was cut back by 6 bases and J by 3 bases. The CDR3 loop spans 14 amino acids. Germline lookup yields CDR1 ENHRY and CDR2 SYGVKD. The CDR3 loop reads CAIRGLADYYEQYF. The CDR3 region has the DNA TGTGCCATCAGAGGACTAGCGGACTACTACGAGCAGTACTTC.

The CDR3 bases are TGTGCCAGTAGTATTATGGGCCTGGACACTGAAGCTTTCTTT. This encodes CASSIMGLDTEAFF. J is TRBJ1-1 and V is TRBV19, with no clear D. CDR3 length equals 14 residues. V lost 3 bases to trimming and J lost 3 bases, with 11 bases between them. CDR1 is LNHDA, CDR2 SQIVND, per germline (reference sequence).

This chain connects TRBV2 to TRBJ1-1; D is ambiguous. V was cut by 1 base and J by 4 bases, with 7 bases left in between. The CDR3 runs 13 residues. Germline CDR1 SNHLY, CDR2 FYNNEI. CDR3 nucleotide sequence: TGTGCCAGCAGTGAAGGGGGAGGCACTGAAGCTTTCTTT. It yields the protein CASSEGGGTEAFF.

J is TRBJ1-1 and V is TRBV9; D unresolved. Germline CDR1 reads SGDLS; CDR2 reads YYNGEE. Trimming took 5 bases from V and 2 from J, leaving 16 bases between them. The CDR3 covers 15 residues. CDR3 sequence reads: CASSPLVELNTEAFF. The CDR3 coding sequence is TGTGCCAGCAGTCCCCTCGTCGAACTCAACACTGAAGCTTTCTTT.

This chain connects TRBV28 to TRBJ1-5; the D gene is possibly TRBD1 (6 bases). Germline V lookup: CDR1 MDHEN, CDR2 SYDVKM. V was trimmed by 3 bases and J by 3 bases, leaving 12 bases between them. This CDR3 spans 15 amino acids. CDR3 in amino acids: CASSLPGQVNQPQHF. Here the CDR3 DNA reads TGTGCCAGCAGTTTGCCGGGACAAGTCAATCAGCCCCAGCATTTT.

J is TRBJ1-4 and V is TRBV19, with D perhaps matching TRBD1 (6 bases). There are 14 residues in the CDR3. V was pared by 6 bases and J by 8 bases, with 16 bases between. Germline values: CDR1 LNHDA, CDR2 SQIVND (reference sequence). CDR3 loop: CASRLRQVGEKLFF. The CDR3, as DNA: TGTGCCAGTAGGCTAAGACAGGTTGGAGAAAAACTGTTTTTT.

V and J are TRBV5-1 and TRBJ2-7; TRBD1 matches at 7 bases. With 5 bases clipped from V and 2 bases from J, the junction kept 4 bases outside the gene matches. Germline lookup yields CDR1 SGHRS and CDR2 YFSETQ. The CDR3 is 13 residues long. The CDR3 bases are TGCGCCAGCAGGCCAGGGGGACCCTACGAGCAGTACTTC. Amino acid sequence: CASRPGGPYEQYF. Supplemented by reference TRBV5-1 and TRBJ2-7, the full variable domain reads KAGVTQTPRYLIKTRGQQVTLSCSPISGHRSVSWYQQTPGQGLQFLFEYFSETQRNKGNFPGRFSGRQFSNSRSEMNVSTLELGDSALYLCASRPGGPYEQYFGPGTRLTVT.

V usage is TRBV6-4 and J usage is TRBJ2-3, with D possibly TRBD2 on 6 matching bases. The CDR3 length is 14 residues. Trimming took 7 bases from V and 0 from J, leaving 11 bases between them. Germline lookup yields CDR1 MRHNA and CDR2 SNTAGT. CDR3 DNA: TGTGCCAGCAAACTAAGCGGGAGCACAGATACGCAGTATTTT. The encoded protein is CASKLSGSTDTQYF.

The rearrangement links TRBV6-5 to TRBJ1-5; D is ambiguous. V gave up 5 bases and J gave up 6 bases, with 14 bases separating them. The germline V gene has CDR1 MNHEY and CDR2 SVGAGI. CDR3 size: 14 residues. The CDR3 spells CASSREWVGQPQHF. The CDR3, as DNA: TGTGCCAGCAGTAGGGAGTGGGTAGGTCAGCCCCAGCATTTT.

There are a few counts of this clone. At the DNA level, this CDR3 is encoded by other sequences in the same sample as well. This rearrangement joins TRBV27 to TRBJ1-1; D is ambiguous. The germline V gene encodes CDR1 MNHEY and CDR2 SMNVEV (reference sequence). With 3 bases removed from V and 0 bases from J, the gap between germline ends came to 5 bases. The CDR3 runs to 13 residues. The CDR3 sequence is CASSFLLNTEAFF. CDR3 nucleotide sequence: TGTGCCAGCAGTTTTTTATTGAACACTGAAGCTTTCTTT.

The chain joins TRBV10-1 to TRBJ2-5; 7 positions match TRBD1. J lost 2 bases, V lost 9 bases, and 9 bases had no gene match. The CDR3 has 14 residues. CDR1 WNHNN and CDR2 SYGVQD come from the germline V gene (reference sequence). Written as DNA, the CDR3 is TGCGCCAGTAAACAGGGGATAGGGCAAGAGACCCAGTACTTC. This translates into CASKQGIGQETQYF.

The chain recombines TRBV7-2 with TRBJ2-7; 10 bases are shared with TRBD1. Looked up from germline, CDR1 is SGHTA and CDR2 is FQGNSA. This CDR3 contains 14 residues. V gave up 5 bases and J gave up 3 bases; unmatched junction bases: 4. The CDR3 region has the DNA TGTGCCAGCAGCCCGAGGACAGGGGGCTACGAGCAGTACTTC. Translating gives CASSPRTGGYEQYF.

V is TRBV18 and J is TRBJ2-4; D might be TRBD1 (7 bases). CDR1 KGHSH and CDR2 LQKENI come from the germline V gene. Between the trimmed V and J ends, which lost 2 bases and 4 bases, there was a span of 12 bases. The CDR3 spans 15 residues. CDR3 in amino acids: CASSPLEGAKNIQYF. In DNA, the CDR3 is TGTGCCAGCTCACCATTGGAGGGGGCGAAAAACATTCAGTACTTC.

V usage is TRBV7-2 and J usage is TRBJ2-2, with 14 positions matching TRBD2. The CDR3 runs to 15 residues. Germline assignment: CDR1 SGHTA and CDR2 FQGNSA. The V segment lost 5 bases and the J segment 6 bases; nucleotides outside the gene matches: 2. The CDR3 bases are TGTGCCAGCAGCAAGGGACTAGCGGGAGCCGGGGAGCTGTTTTTT. Protein: CASSKGLAGAGELFF.

V usage is TRBV10-3 and J usage is TRBJ1-3; 7 bases line up with TRBD1. V was clipped by 6 bases and J by 9 bases; unmatched bases: 8. CDR3 size: 13 residues. Germline V gene lookup returns CDR1 ENHRY and CDR2 SYGVKD. CDR3 protein: CAISRQGRSTIYF. The CDR3 DNA sequence: TGTGCCATCAGCCGACAGGGTAGAAGCACCATATATTTT.

This CDR3 is CASRDTGSGNTIYF. The DNA for the CDR3 is TGTGCCAGCAGAGATACAGGGTCTGGAAACACCATATATTTT. This chain links TRBV6-5 with TRBJ1-3; weak D call: TRBD1 (6 bases). This CDR3 has 14 residues. With 6 bases removed from V and 1 base from J, the gap between germline ends came to 10 bases. Looked up from germline, CDR1 is MNHEY and CDR2 is SVGAGI.

The rearrangement uses TRBV6-5 and TRBJ2-7, with 7 bases fitting TRBD2. Trimming cost V 6 bases and J 3 bases; bases outside gene matches: 5. CDR3 size: 13 residues. Germline V CDR1 and CDR2: MNHEY, SVGAGI. CDR3 in amino acids: CASSRAGSYEQYF. The CDR3 DNA is TGTGCCAGCAGCCGAGCGGGAAGCTACGAGCAGTACTTC.

The chain couples TRBV9 to TRBJ1-2; D is unclear. The CDR3 has 13 residues. V was trimmed by 1 base and J by 0 bases, leaving 4 bases between them. Germline CDR1 is SGDLS and CDR2 is YYNGEE. The CDR3 sequence: CASSVSSNYGYTF. CDR3 sequence (DNA): TGTGCCAGCAGCGTATCCTCTAACTATGGCTACACCTTC.

This clone showed up just once. The chain recombines TRBV2 with TRBJ1-5; tentatively, D is TRBD1 (5 bases). V dropped 6 bases and J dropped 3 bases, with 9 bases sitting between them. The V gene's germline CDR1 is SNHLY and CDR2 FYNNEI. The CDR3 consists of 13 residues. CDR3 bases: TGTGCCAGCAGCGGACAATTCAATCAGCCCCAGCATTTT. It encodes CASSGQFNQPQHF.

V usage is TRBV7-2 and J usage is TRBJ2-7, with D possibly being TRBD2 (7 bases). Trimming cost V 5 bases and J 7 bases, with 24 bases left between them. The CDR3 length is 16 residues. Germline V gives CDR1 SGHTA, CDR2 FQGNSA. CDR3 nucleotides: TGTGCCAGCAGCCCGCACATTGGGGGGGGCGGGGTGGAGCAGTACTTC. Its translation: CASSPHIGGGGVEQYF.

The chain has TRBV30 and TRBJ2-7; TRBD2 matches 14 bases. The junction had 6 bases not matched to a gene; V was cut back by 2 bases and J by 3 bases. This CDR3 contains 16 residues. Germline V gene data show CDR1 as GTSNPN and CDR2 as SVGIG (reference sequence). The CDR3 loop reads CAWSRTSGGTYYEQYF. The CDR3 DNA is TGTGCCTGGAGTAGGACTAGCGGGGGGACGTACTACGAGCAGTACTTC.

The rearrangement uses TRBV4-2 and TRBJ1-3; a possible D gene is TRBD1 (5 bases). The CDR3 is 16 residues long. The V gene's germline CDR1 is LGHNA and CDR2 YNFKEQ. V was trimmed by 5 bases and J by 0 bases, leaving 14 bases between them. Here the CDR3 DNA reads TGTGCCAGCAGCACCCGGACACAAAGCTCTGGAAACACCATATATTTT. It encodes CASSTRTQSSGNTIYF.

CDR3 in amino acids: CASSFGTGTYEQYF. DNA for the CDR3: TGTGCCAGCAGTTTCGGGACAGGGACCTACGAGCAGTACTTC. This chain uses TRBV11-2 with TRBJ2-7; 9 bases align to TRBD1. With V trimmed by 6 bases and J by 2 bases, 5 bases remained unmatched. The CDR3 has 14 amino acids. Germline CDR1 and CDR2: SGHAT and FQNNGV.

The V and J genes are TRBV27 and TRBJ1-5; TRBD1 is a possible D gene (6 bases). CDR3 length: 15 residues. V was cut by 4 bases and J by 1 base, with 11 bases left in between. The germline V gene encodes CDR1 MNHEY and CDR2 SMNVEV (reference sequence). The CDR3 coding sequence is TGTGCCAGCAGTTCCTTGGACAGCAGCAATCAGCCCCAGCATTTT. Protein sequence: CASSSLDSSNQPQHF.

This clone was detected only a few times. The chain combines TRBV28 with TRBJ1-5; D is undetermined. V was trimmed by 2 bases and J by 0 bases, leaving 11 bases between them. The CDR3 has 16 residues. Germline V gene sequence: CDR1 MDHEN, CDR2 SYDVKM. CDR3 sequence reads: CASSLILGLSNQPQHF. The CDR3 bases are TGTGCCAGCAGTTTAATATTGGGCCTTAGCAATCAGCCCCAGCATTTT.

The chain carries TRBV7-9 and TRBJ1-1; possibly TRBD1 for D (5 bases). The CDR3 is 13 residues long. CDR1 SEHNR and CDR2 FQNEAQ come from the germline V gene (reference sequence). V lost 4 bases, J lost 1 base, and 7 bases lay in between. CDR3 residues: CASSSTGNTEAFF. The CDR3 DNA reads TGTGCCAGCAGCTCCACAGGGAACACTGAAGCTTTCTTT.

The rearrangement joins TRBV18 to TRBJ1-1, with D unclear. Trimming cost V 2 bases and J 1 base, with 5 bases left between them. Germline CDR1 is KGHSH and CDR2 is LQKENI. This CDR3 is 13 amino acids long. As DNA, the CDR3 is TGTGCCAGCTCACCAGCCGGGAACACTGAAGCTTTCTTT. Translated, it gives CASSPAGNTEAFF.

The rearrangement joins TRBV9 to TRBJ2-7; weak D call: TRBD1 (7 bases). Germline V gives CDR1 SGDLS, CDR2 YYNGEE. Trimming shortened V by 4 bases and J by 5 bases, and 19 bases separated the two germline ends. The length of the CDR3 is 15 residues. CDR3 region: CASSSRQGGLDEQYF. CDR3 in DNA: TGTGCCAGCAGCTCCCGCCAGGGGGGCCTGGACGAGCAGTACTTC.

In the case of this clone: The sample has other DNA sequences that encode this CDR3 too. This chain uses TRBV6-6 with TRBJ2-7; 10 nucleotides align to TRBD2. Germline CDR1 and CDR2: MNHNY and SVGAGI (reference sequence). V lost 4 bases, J lost 3 bases, and 6 bases stayed unmatched. The CDR3 has 15 residues. The CDR3 region is CASSSPGLANYEQYF. For the CDR3, the DNA is TGTGCCAGCAGTTCGCCGGGACTAGCGAACTACGAGCAGTACTTC.